These T cell receptor beta chains were read from a single sample in a study of cytomegalovirus exposure and HLA in healthy donors. Repertoires were generated with immunoSEQ multiplex PCR, while TCRdb's copy carries only in-frame clones and drops some. Of about 180,000 clones in the sample, approximately 80% are singletons; the top ten hold around 1.5%. Sequencing was performed on PBMCs. These receptors were taken from a man younger than 35 in good health and CMV-seronegative. The CDR3 runs from the conserved cysteine through the conserved F or W.

V gene: TRBV6-5
J gene: TRBJ2-1
CDR3 protein: CASRESGVNNEQFF

V gene: TRBV9
J gene: TRBJ1-1
CDR3 protein: CASSVITGRDTEAFF

V gene: TRBV19
J gene: TRBJ1-2
CDR3 protein: CASSRKAPGTGTYGYTF

V gene: TRBV6-4
J gene: TRBJ2-1
CDR3 protein: CASSATGGIVQFF

V gene: TRBV30
J gene: NA
CDR3 protein: CAWTTTGTQYEQYF

V gene: TRBV6-5
J gene: TRBJ2-4
CDR3 protein: CASSYTGTGKNIQYF

V gene: TRBV7-9
J gene: TRBJ2-3
CDR3 protein: CASSESGISTDTQYF

V gene: TRBV6-1
J gene: TRBJ1-2
CDR3 protein: CASSEAAGVHDYGYTF

V gene: TRBV19
J gene: TRBJ1-6
CDR3 protein: CASSQGLSPLHF

V gene: TRBV9
J gene: TRBJ2-5
CDR3 protein: CASSEGTSGGTQETQYF

V gene: TRBV30
J gene: TRBJ1-6
CDR3 protein: CAWSPGQGHSPLHF

V gene: TRBV13
J gene: TRBJ2-7
CDR3 protein: CASSPGQTYEQYF

V gene: TRBV19
J gene: TRBJ1-2
CDR3 protein: CASSWGGADGYTF

V gene: TRBV7-9
J gene: TRBJ2-7
CDR3 protein: CSSSPTGLFYEQYF

V gene: TRBV6-6
J gene: TRBJ1-6
CDR3 protein: CASSYGGGGSPLHF

V gene: TRBV5-5
J gene: TRBJ2-5
CDR3 protein: CASSLGVAETQYF

V gene: TRBV5-4
J gene: TRBJ1-2
CDR3 protein: CASSLNSNYGYTF

V gene: TRBV28
J gene: TRBJ1-1
CDR3 protein: CASSLGGHGMNTEAFF